This TCR beta chain emerged from a study of sequential checkpoint blockade in melanoma. Study as a whole: Patients were randomized 1:1 to nivolumab-then-ipilimumab or ipilimumab-then-nivolumab first-line.

Germline V gene lookup returns CDR1 SGHDT and CDR2 YYEEEE. The CDR3 loop spans 16 amino acids. After removal of 4 bases from V and 0 bases from J, the junction contained 9 bases not matched to a gene. The assay was immunoSEQ multiplex PCR, and TCRdb's table has in-frame clones only and misses some. This table has tens of thousands of clones, 80% appearing once. The sample's treatment: randomized to nivolumab then ipilimumab (arm A) or the reverse (arm B). None of the patients previously received DNA-damaging chemotherapy. Live CD3+CD8+ CD19− CD56− cells were sorted from PBMCs. Sequencing used CD8+ T cells sorted from blood (inferred from file names), obtained from a patient given nivolumab and ipilimumab in sequence. This chain links TRBV5-6 with TRBJ2-7, with TRBD1 matching over 8 bases. The source of this sequence is a human donor with melanoma. The CDR3 nucleotides are TGTGCCAGCAGCCCGAGGACAGGGAAGAGCTCCTACGAGCAGTACTTC. Amino acid sequence: CASSPRTGKSSYEQYF. The whole variable domain, filled in from reference TRBV5-6 and TRBJ2-7, reads DAGVTQSPTHLIKTRGQQVTLRCSPKSGHDTVSWYQQALGQGPQFIFQYYEEEERQRGNFPDRFSGHQFPNYSSELNVNALLLGDSALYLCASSPRTGKSSYEQYFGPGTRLTVT.